The 11 T cell receptor beta chains presented below share a single source sample, sequenced in a study of beta chain features in type 1 diabetes. Expressed TCRB transcripts were sequenced after all isolated RNA was converted to cDNA. Sequenced by immunoSEQ multiplex PCR; TCRdb stores in-frame clones only, minus some. The repertoire holds 330,000 or so clones, with around 20% as singletons. The source material was naive CD4+ T cells from blood. These receptors were obtained from a young woman in good health.

The chain has TRBV2 and TRBJ2-4, with D possibly being TRBD1 (5 bases). Germline V gene sequence: CDR1 SNHLY, CDR2 FYNNEI. Trimming left V 5 bases short and J 0 bases short, with 8 bases between. The length of the CDR3 is 14 residues. CDR3 loop: CASSTGLAKNIQYF. The CDR3 DNA is TGTGCCAGCAGTACAGGTCTAGCCAAAAACATTCAGTACTTC.

The V call is TRBV7-2, the J call TRBJ2-3; weak D call: TRBD2 (6 bases). Germline values: CDR1 SGHTA, CDR2 FQGNSA. V was trimmed by 2 bases and J by 3 bases, leaving 12 bases between them. The CDR3 extends over 15 amino acids. Here the CDR3 reads CASSLQDYRTDTQYF. CDR3 bases: TGTGCCAGCAGCTTACAGGACTACAGGACAGATACGCAGTATTTT.

The chain joins TRBV30 to TRBJ1-2; the D is unclear. CDR3 length: 16 residues. The germline gives CDR1 GTSNPN, CDR2 SVGIG (reference sequence). Deletions cut 2 bases from V and 4 bases from J, with 20 bases between. CDR3: CAWSSPQNIQSYGYTF. In nucleotides, the CDR3 is TGTGCCTGGAGTAGCCCACAGAATATCCAATCCTATGGCTACACCTTC.

The DNA of the CDR3 is TGTGCCTGGAGTGGCCTAGATCTTTACAATGAGCAGTTCTTC. This codes for CAWSGLDLYNEQFF. The V gene is TRBV30, the J gene TRBJ2-1, with D unresolved. CDR3 length equals 14 residues. V lost 1 base, J lost 4 bases, and 11 bases lay in between. The germline V gene has CDR1 GTSNPN and CDR2 SVGIG (reference sequence).

This clone has more than one count but fewer than ten. The chain is built from TRBV5-1 and TRBJ2-7; TRBD2 matches 7 bases. Unmatched junction bases numbered 10, after V lost 4 bases and J lost 6 bases. This CDR3 has 14 residues. In germline, CDR1 is SGHRS, CDR2 YFSETQ. Written as DNA, the CDR3 is TGCGCCAGCAGCGTGGAGACTAGCTACGGCGAGCAGTACTTC. Translating gives CASSVETSYGEQYF.

This sequence joins TRBV5-6 and TRBJ2-5; TRBD2 agrees at 11 bases. The V segment lost 4 bases and the J segment 5 bases; nucleotides outside the gene matches: 10. CDR3 length: 16 amino acids. Germline assignment: CDR1 SGHDT and CDR2 YYEEEE. The CDR3 DNA reads TGTGCCAGCAGCCAGAGCCGACTAGCGGGACACGAGACCCAGTACTTC. Translated, it gives CASSQSRLAGHETQYF.

Only a few counts were recorded for this clone. V gene TRBV21-1 combines with J gene TRBJ1-5. TRBV21-1 is annotated as a pseudogene. The CDR3 sequence is 16 residues long. The CDR3 DNA reads TGTGCCAGCAGCCCGCCGGGGAGCAGGAGCAATCAGCCCCAGCATTTT. The encoded protein is CASSPPGSRSNQPQHF.

This chain joins TRBV6-6 and TRBJ2-5, with D perhaps TRBD2 (6 bases). The germline gives CDR1 MNHNY, CDR2 SVGAGI (reference sequence). V gave up 4 bases and J gave up 2 bases, with 11 bases separating them. The CDR3 is 14 amino acids. In DNA form, the CDR3 reads TGTGCCAGCAGTTTATGGGAGGTGCAAGAGACCCAGTACTTC. Its translation is CASSLWEVQETQYF.

Note on this clone: Other nucleotide sequences from this sample produce the same CDR3. This chain links TRBV5-1 with TRBJ2-1, with TRBD2 matching over 9 bases. This CDR3 comprises 15 residues. From germline, CDR1 is SGHRS and CDR2 YFSETQ. The ends lost 0 bases at V and 4 bases at J; junction bases unmatched: 2. The CDR3 DNA follows: TGCGCCAGCAGCTTGGAGGCGGGGGGGTACAATGAGCAGTTCTTC. It translates to CASSLEAGGYNEQFF. The full variable domain, completed using reference TRBV5-1 and TRBJ2-1, is KAGVTQTPRYLIKTRGQQVTLSCSPISGHRSVSWYQQTPGQGLQFLFEYFSETQRNKGNFPGRFSGRQFSNSRSEMNVSTLELGDSALYLCASSLEAGGYNEQFFGPGTRLTVL.

This clone was seen a few times. The chain links TRBV7-2 to TRBJ2-7; D gene uncertain. V was clipped by 5 bases and J by 5 bases, with 7 bases between them. CDR1 SGHTA and CDR2 FQGNSA come from the germline V gene. This CDR3 is 11 amino acids long. As DNA, the CDR3 is TGTGCCAGCAGCCCCCGTGACGAGCAGTACTTC. Encoded protein: CASSPRDEQYF.

The J gene is TRBJ2-5, the V gene TRBV7-2; unclear D gene. This CDR3 region has 13 residues. Trimming removed 1 base at V and 5 bases at J, with 8 bases between. Germline CDR1 reads SGHTA; CDR2 reads FQGNSA. In nucleotides, the CDR3 is TGTGCCAGCAGCTTAGGAGTACCTGAGACCCAGTACTTC. This translates into CASSLGVPETQYF. The full variable domain, its missing parts supplied by reference TRBV7-2 and TRBJ2-5, is GAGVSQSPSNKVTEKGKDVELRCDPISGHTALYWYRQSLGQGLEFLIYFQGNSAPDKSGLPSDRFSAERTGGSVSTLTIQRTQQEDSAVYLCASSLGVPETQYFGPGTRLLVL.